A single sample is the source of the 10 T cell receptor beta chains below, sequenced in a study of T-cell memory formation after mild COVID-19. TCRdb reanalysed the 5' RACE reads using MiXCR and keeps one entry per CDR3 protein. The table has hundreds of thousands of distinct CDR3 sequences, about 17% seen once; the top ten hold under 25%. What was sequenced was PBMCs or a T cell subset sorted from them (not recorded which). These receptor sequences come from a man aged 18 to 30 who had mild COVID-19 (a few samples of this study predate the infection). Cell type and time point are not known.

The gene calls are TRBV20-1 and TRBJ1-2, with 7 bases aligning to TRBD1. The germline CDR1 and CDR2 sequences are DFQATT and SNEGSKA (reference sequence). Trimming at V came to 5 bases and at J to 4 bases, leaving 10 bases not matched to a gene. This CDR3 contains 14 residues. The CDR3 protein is CSAPSGTDLYGYTF. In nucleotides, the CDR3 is TGCAGTGCTCCTTCCGGGACAGACCTCTATGGCTACACCTTC.

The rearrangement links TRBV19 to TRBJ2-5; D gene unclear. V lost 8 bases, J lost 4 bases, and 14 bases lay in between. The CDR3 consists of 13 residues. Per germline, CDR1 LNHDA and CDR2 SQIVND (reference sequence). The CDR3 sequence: CASARESRETQYF. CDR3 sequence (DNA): TGTGCCAGTGCAAGGGAATCTCGAGAGACCCAGTACTTC. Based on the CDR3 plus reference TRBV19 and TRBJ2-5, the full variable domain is DGGITQSPKYLFRKEGQNVTLSCEQNLNHDAMYWYRQDPGQGLRLIYYSQIVNDFQKGDIAEGYSVSREKKESFPLTVTSAQKNPTAFYLCASARESRETQYFGPGTRLLVL.

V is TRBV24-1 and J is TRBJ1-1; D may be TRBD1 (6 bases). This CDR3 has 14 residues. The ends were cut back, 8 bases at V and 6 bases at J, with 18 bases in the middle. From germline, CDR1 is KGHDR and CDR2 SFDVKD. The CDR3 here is CATKCEGGLSEAFF. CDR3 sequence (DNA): TGTGCCACCAAATGCGAAGGGGGGCTATCTGAAGCTTTCTTT.

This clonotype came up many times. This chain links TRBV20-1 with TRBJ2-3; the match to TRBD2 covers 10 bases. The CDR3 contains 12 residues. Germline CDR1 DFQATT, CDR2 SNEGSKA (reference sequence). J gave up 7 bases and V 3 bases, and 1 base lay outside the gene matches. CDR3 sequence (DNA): TGCAGTGCTAGTAGCGGGGGGCATACGCAGTATTTT. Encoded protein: CSASSGGHTQYF.

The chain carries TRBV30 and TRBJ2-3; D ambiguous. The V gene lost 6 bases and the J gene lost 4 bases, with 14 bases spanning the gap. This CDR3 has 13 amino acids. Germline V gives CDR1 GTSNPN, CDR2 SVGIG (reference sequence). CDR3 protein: CACSGSGADTQYF. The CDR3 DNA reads TGTGCCTGTTCCGGCAGTGGGGCAGATACGCAGTATTTT.

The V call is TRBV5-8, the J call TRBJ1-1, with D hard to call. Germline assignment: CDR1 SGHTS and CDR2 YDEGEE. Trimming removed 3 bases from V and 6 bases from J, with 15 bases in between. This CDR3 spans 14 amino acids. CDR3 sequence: CASSSPGGGPEAFF. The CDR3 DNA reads TGTGCCAGCAGCTCCCCGGGTGGTGGCCCTGAAGCTTTCTTT.

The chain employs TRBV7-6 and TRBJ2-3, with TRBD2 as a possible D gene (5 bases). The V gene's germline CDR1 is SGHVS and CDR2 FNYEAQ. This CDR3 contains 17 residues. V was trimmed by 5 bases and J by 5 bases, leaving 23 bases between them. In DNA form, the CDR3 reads TGTGCCAGCAGCCCCCTAGTTTTGGGCGGCGGAGGAGATACGCAGTATTTT. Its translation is CASSPLVLGGGGDTQYF.

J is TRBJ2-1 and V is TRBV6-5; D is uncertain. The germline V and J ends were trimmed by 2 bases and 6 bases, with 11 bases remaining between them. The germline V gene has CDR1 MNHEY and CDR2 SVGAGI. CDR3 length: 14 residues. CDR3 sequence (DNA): TGTGCCAGCAGTTACCAAGGTGGGCGCAATGAGCAGTTCTTC. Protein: CASSYQGGRNEQFF.

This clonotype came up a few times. CDR3 bases: TGTGCCAGCAGCTTAAAAGCGGGGGGGCCGGATACGCAGTATTTT. It translates to CASSLKAGGPDTQYF. The chain employs TRBV7-3 and TRBJ2-3; 10 nucleotides agree with TRBD2. Germline lookup yields CDR1 SGHTA and CDR2 FQGTGA. This CDR3 has 15 amino acids. With V trimmed by 1 base and J by 6 bases, 4 bases remained unmatched. The full variable domain, rest sourced from reference TRBV7-3 and TRBJ2-3, is GAGVSQTPSNKVTEKGKYVELRCDPISGHTALYWYRQSLGQGPEFLIYFQGTGAADDSGLPNDRFFAVRPEGSVSTLKIQRTERGDSAVYLCASSLKAGGPDTQYFGPGTRLTVL.

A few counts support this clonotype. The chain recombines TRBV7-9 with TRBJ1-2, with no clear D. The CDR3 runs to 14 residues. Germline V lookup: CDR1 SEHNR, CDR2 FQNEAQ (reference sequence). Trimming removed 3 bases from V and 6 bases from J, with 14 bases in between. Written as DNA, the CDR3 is TGTGCCAGCAGCTTCCCCCCCGCGCTGGATGGCTACACCTTC. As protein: CASSFPPALDGYTF.